This T cell receptor beta chain is drawn from a study of T cell responses to AZD1222 COVID-19 vaccine. Study outcomes and limitations: Nearly half of spike-specific TCRs reportedly go after variant regions that carry no mutations.

Using immunoSEQ multiplex PCR, the repertoire was profiled, and TCRdb retains in-frame clones only, with some absent. The profile shows 70,000 to 100,000 clones, about 90% of them singletons. With regard to this clone: Its antigen is not identified.

The CDR3 contains 15 residues. From germline, CDR1 is LNHDA and CDR2 SQIVND (reference sequence). V lost 5 bases to trimming and J lost 7 bases; unmatched junction nucleotides: 4. The sequenced sample was peripheral blood, obtained 28 days after the second AZD1222 dose. The TCR sequence derives from an adult who received the AZD1222 COVID-19 vaccine. The genes are TRBV19 and TRBJ1-6; 11 bases are shared with TRBD1. This chain's CDR3 is CASSPGTGGNSPLHF. The DNA of the CDR3 is TGTGCCAGTAGTCCAGGGACAGGGGGGAATTCACCCCTCCACTTT.